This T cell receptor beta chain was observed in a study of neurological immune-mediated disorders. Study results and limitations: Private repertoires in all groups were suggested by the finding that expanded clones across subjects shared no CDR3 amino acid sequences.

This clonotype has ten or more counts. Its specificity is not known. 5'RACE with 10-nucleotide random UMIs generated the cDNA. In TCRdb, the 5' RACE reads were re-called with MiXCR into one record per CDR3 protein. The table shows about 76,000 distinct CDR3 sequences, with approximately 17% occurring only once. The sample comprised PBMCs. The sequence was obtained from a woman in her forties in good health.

Here the CDR3 reads CASSFSGGTERNYEQYF. The CDR3 DNA is TGTGCCAGCAGTTTTTCGGGAGGGACAGAAAGAAATTACGAGCAGTACTTC. The chain recombines TRBV28 with TRBJ2-7, with D maybe TRBD2 (8 bases). Germline assignment: CDR1 MDHEN and CDR2 SYDVKM. The CDR3 is made up of 17 amino acids. The V gene lost 3 bases and the J gene lost 4 bases, with 22 bases spanning the gap.